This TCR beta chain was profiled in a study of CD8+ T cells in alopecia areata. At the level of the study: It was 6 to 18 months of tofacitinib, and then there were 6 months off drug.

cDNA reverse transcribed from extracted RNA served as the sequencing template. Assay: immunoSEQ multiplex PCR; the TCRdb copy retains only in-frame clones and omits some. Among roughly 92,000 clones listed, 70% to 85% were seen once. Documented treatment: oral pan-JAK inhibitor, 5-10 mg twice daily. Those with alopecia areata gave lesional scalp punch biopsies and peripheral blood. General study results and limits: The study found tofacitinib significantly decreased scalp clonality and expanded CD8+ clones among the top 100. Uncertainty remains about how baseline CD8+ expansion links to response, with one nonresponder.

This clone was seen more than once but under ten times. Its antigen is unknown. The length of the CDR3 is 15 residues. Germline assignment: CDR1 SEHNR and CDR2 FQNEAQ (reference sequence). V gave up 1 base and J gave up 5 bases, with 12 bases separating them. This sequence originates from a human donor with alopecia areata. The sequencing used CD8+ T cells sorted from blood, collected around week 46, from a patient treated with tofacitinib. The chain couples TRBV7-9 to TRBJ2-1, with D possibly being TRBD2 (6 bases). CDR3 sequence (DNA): TGTGCCAGCAGCTTAGGGGGGGTCAGCGACAATGAGCAGTTCTTC. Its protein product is CASSLGGVSDNEQFF.